Below, 22 T cell receptor beta chains from the same sample are listed, as sequenced in a study of blood T cell repertoires in COVID-19. The assay was immunoSEQ multiplex PCR, and TCRdb's table has in-frame clones only and misses some. This sample has around 250,000 clones, with around 81% found just once. The specimen sequenced was peripheral blood. The receptors originated from a man between 25 and 39 years old who had recovered from COVID-19.

DNA of the CDR3: TGCGCCAGCAGCTTGAGGCAGGACAATGAGCAGTTCTTC. Amino acids: CASSLRQDNEQFF. The chain employs TRBV5-1 and TRBJ2-1; D gene unclear. Germline V gives CDR1 SGHRS, CDR2 YFSETQ. The CDR3 extends over 13 amino acids. Trimming cost V 1 base and J 5 bases, with 7 bases left between them.

CDR3: CASSQKGGQGLGPEAFF. CDR3 bases: TGTGCCAGCAGCCAAAAAGGCGGACAGGGTCTGGGCCCTGAAGCTTTCTTT. This rearrangement joins TRBV3-1 (or the pseudogene TRBV3-2) to TRBJ1-1, with TRBD1 matching over 8 bases. The CDR3 loop spans 17 amino acids. V lost 2 bases, J lost 6 bases, and 14 bases stayed unmatched. Germline V lookup: CDR1 LGHDT, CDR2 YNNKEL (reference sequence).

The chain carries TRBV10-1 and TRBJ1-2; 8 positions agree with TRBD1. The CDR3 contains 13 residues. V lost 9 bases, J lost 7 bases, and 10 bases stayed unmatched. The germline V gene has CDR1 WNHNN and CDR2 SYGVQD (reference sequence). Here the CDR3 DNA reads TGCGCCAGGATAACGGACAGGGCGCTTGGCTACACCTTC. As protein: CARITDRALGYTF.

This clone was picked up a small number of times. This rearrangement joins TRBV5-1 to TRBJ1-1, with D hard to call. The V end was cut by 4 bases, the J end by 1 base, with 8 bases between. The CDR3 contains 13 residues. Germline CDR1 is SGHRS and CDR2 is YFSETQ. The CDR3 DNA follows: TGCGCCAGCAGCAGTGCAGGGAACACTGAAGCTTTCTTT. Residues: CASSSAGNTEAFF.

The chain links TRBV9 to TRBJ2-5, with D possibly being TRBD1 (6 bases). Germline V CDR1 and CDR2: SGDLS, YYNGEE. V lost 1 base and J 5 bases, leaving 15 bases between the germline ends. The CDR3 is 15 residues long. The chain's CDR3 is CASSVSTAGVETQYF. CDR3 nucleotide sequence: TGTGCCAGCAGCGTATCTACGGCAGGGGTTGAGACCCAGTACTTC.

The V call is TRBV25-1, the J call TRBJ2-1; 9 nucleotides align to TRBD2. The CDR3 has 14 amino acids. Per germline, CDR1 MGHDK and CDR2 SYGVNS. The V and J ends lost 10 bases and 2 bases, in that order; junction bases with no gene match: 6. The CDR3 is CANGSGGPYNEQFF. As DNA, the CDR3 is TGTGCCAACGGGAGCGGGGGGCCCTACAATGAGCAGTTCTTC.

The chain is built from TRBV29-1 and TRBJ1-1; 9 nucleotides align to TRBD1. Losses at the gene ends were 7 bases for V and 0 bases for J; bases not matched to a gene: 9. CDR1 SQVTM and CDR2 ANQGSEA come from the germline V gene. CDR3 length equals 15 residues. CDR3 bases: TGCAGCGCGACTACCGGGACAGGGCTGAACACTGAAGCTTTCTTT. This sequence encodes CSATTGTGLNTEAFF. Using reference TRBV29-1 and TRBJ1-1 for the parts outside the CDR3, the full variable domain is SAVISQKPSRDICQRGTSLTIQCQVDSQVTMMFWYRQQPGQSLTLIATANQGSEATYESGFVIDKFPISRPNLTFSTLTVSNMSPEDSSIYLCSATTGTGLNTEAFFGQGTRLTVV.

The V and J genes are TRBV7-9 and TRBJ2-7; 9 positions agree with TRBD1. CDR3 length equals 15 residues. V was clipped by 5 bases and J by 3 bases; unmatched bases: 8. Looked up from germline, CDR1 is SEHNR and CDR2 is FQNEAQ (reference sequence). The CDR3 loop reads CASSPGQGSDYEQYF. In nucleotides, the CDR3 is TGTGCCAGCAGCCCAGGACAGGGGTCAGACTACGAGCAGTACTTC.

This chain links TRBV24-1 with TRBJ2-5, with a tentative D call TRBD1 (6 bases). CDR1 and CDR2 from the germline V gene are KGHDR and SFDVKD. CDR3 length: 15 residues. V was clipped by 0 bases and J by 2 bases, with 9 bases between them. Here the CDR3 DNA reads TGTGCCACCAGTGATTTGGGGGACATACAAGAGACCCAGTACTTC. The encoded protein is CATSDLGDIQETQYF.

The chain joins TRBV10-2 to TRBJ1-4; TRBD1 might be the D (6 bases). V was pared by 6 bases and J by 8 bases, with 16 bases between. CDR3 length: 14 amino acids. Germline values: CDR1 WSHSY, CDR2 SAAADI. The CDR3 nucleotides read TGCGCCAGCAGCGGGGGGGCAGACGGCGAAAAACTGTTTTTT. It codes for CASSGGADGEKLFF.

This chain links TRBV13 with TRBJ2-1, with 9 nucleotides matching TRBD2. The trim removed 5 bases at V and 8 bases at J, leaving 13 bases unmatched. CDR3 length equals 16 residues. Germline V gene data show CDR1 as PRHDT and CDR2 as FYEKMQ (reference sequence). The CDR3 is CASSARGAGGPDEQFF. In nucleotides, the CDR3 is TGTGCCAGCAGCGCCCGGGGAGCGGGGGGCCCGGATGAGCAGTTCTTC.

The J gene is TRBJ2-2, the V gene TRBV5-7; D may be TRBD1 (6 bases). TRBV5-7 is flagged as an ORF with uncertain function. V was trimmed by 4 bases and J by 2 bases, leaving 12 bases between them. The CDR3 length is 15 residues. Here the CDR3 reads CASSGGRNNTGELFF. CDR3 nucleotides: TGTGCCAGCAGCGGGGGCAGGAATAACACCGGGGAGCTGTTTTTT.

This clone was counted only a few times. The V gene is TRBV7-8, the J gene TRBJ2-2; D is possibly TRBD1 (5 bases). The CDR3 length is 12 residues. CDR1 and CDR2 from the germline V gene are SGHVS and FQNEAQ. Deletions cut 3 bases from V and 10 bases from J, with 9 bases between. The CDR3 loop reads CASSFQGEELFF. The CDR3 DNA is TGTGCCAGCAGCTTTCAGGGTGAGGAGCTGTTTTTT.

The V and J genes are TRBV9 and TRBJ2-7; D not certain. Germline CDR1 reads SGDLS; CDR2 reads YYNGEE. Trimming removed 0 bases at V and 0 bases at J, with 7 bases between. The CDR3 contains 14 residues. The chain's CDR3 is CASSVDVGSYEQYF. Written as DNA, the CDR3 is TGTGCCAGCAGCGTAGATGTCGGCTCCTACGAGCAGTACTTC.

This clone was recorded a few times. The chain links TRBV6-4 to TRBJ2-3, with no clear D. This CDR3 region has 14 residues. V shed 3 bases and J shed 6 bases, with 13 bases lying between them. Germline V lookup: CDR1 MRHNA, CDR2 SNTAGT. The CDR3 sequence is CASSETQARDTQYF. Here the CDR3 DNA reads TGTGCCAGCAGTGAAACCCAAGCCCGGGATACGCAGTATTTT.

This chain uses TRBV3-1 (or the pseudogene TRBV3-2) with TRBJ2-4; 13 nucleotides match TRBD2. This CDR3 region has 18 residues. The germline gives CDR1 LGHDT, CDR2 YNNKEL (reference sequence). V lost 1 base, J lost 3 bases, and 6 bases stayed unmatched. The CDR3, as DNA: TGTGCCAGCAGCCAAGGACGACTAGCGGGGGGAGTCAAAAACATTCAGTACTTC. Amino acid sequence: CASSQGRLAGGVKNIQYF.

This sequence joins TRBV5-5 and TRBJ1-1, with D possibly matching TRBD1 (6 bases). The V and J ends lost 3 bases and 4 bases respectively, with 19 bases between them. Germline CDR1 and CDR2: SGHKS and YYEKEE (reference sequence). This CDR3 is built from 16 residues. The CDR3 nucleotides read TGTGCCAGCAGCTCCTACAGGGTGTTGGTTGGCACTGAAGCTTTCTTT. This gives the protein CASSSYRVLVGTEAFF.

The J gene is TRBJ1-5, the V gene TRBV19, with 7 bases aligning to TRBD1. This CDR3 contains 14 residues. The germline gives CDR1 LNHDA, CDR2 SQIVND (reference sequence). The J segment lost 11 bases and the V segment lost 9 bases, leaving 16 bases of the junction unmatched. The CDR3 reads CASSTGQAAVAQHF. Here the CDR3 DNA reads TGTGCCAGCTCGACCGGACAGGCCGCCGTCGCCCAGCATTTT.

This chain links TRBV7-6 with TRBJ2-1, with TRBD2 identical over 10 bases. CDR1 is SGHVS, CDR2 FNYEAQ, per germline. The V segment lost 1 base and the J segment 8 bases; nucleotides outside the gene matches: 8. The CDR3 totals 16 residues. In DNA form, the CDR3 reads TGTGCCAGCAGCTTAGTAGCTAGCGGGGGCAGGTATGAGCAGTTCTTC. Protein: CASSLVASGGRYEQFF.

This rearrangement joins TRBV5-8 to TRBJ2-3, with D perhaps matching TRBD1 (5 bases). This CDR3 spans 14 amino acids. Per the germline V gene, CDR1 is SGHTS and CDR2 is YDEGEE. V lost 4 bases, J lost 2 bases, and 11 bases lay in between. The CDR3 region is CASSAPGPTDTQYF. In DNA, the CDR3 is TGTGCCAGCAGCGCGCCAGGGCCCACAGATACGCAGTATTTT.

The sample holds one count of this clone. This sequence joins TRBV7-2 and TRBJ2-2; D is uncertain. With 2 bases removed from V and 6 bases from J, the gap between germline ends came to 10 bases. This CDR3 is built from 14 residues. The germline V gene encodes CDR1 SGHTA and CDR2 FQGNSA. The CDR3: CASSLIISAGELFF. CDR3 in DNA: TGTGCCAGCAGCTTAATTATCAGCGCCGGGGAGCTGTTTTTT.

In this sample, this clone turned up a few times. The genes are TRBV6-5 and TRBJ1-1; D is ambiguous. The V end was cut by 7 bases, the J end by 0 bases, with 12 bases between. Germline assignment: CDR1 MNHEY and CDR2 SVGAGI. The length of the CDR3 is 14 residues. The CDR3 reads CASKGGLLNTEAFF. The CDR3 DNA is TGTGCCAGCAAGGGCGGACTCCTGAACACTGAAGCTTTCTTT.